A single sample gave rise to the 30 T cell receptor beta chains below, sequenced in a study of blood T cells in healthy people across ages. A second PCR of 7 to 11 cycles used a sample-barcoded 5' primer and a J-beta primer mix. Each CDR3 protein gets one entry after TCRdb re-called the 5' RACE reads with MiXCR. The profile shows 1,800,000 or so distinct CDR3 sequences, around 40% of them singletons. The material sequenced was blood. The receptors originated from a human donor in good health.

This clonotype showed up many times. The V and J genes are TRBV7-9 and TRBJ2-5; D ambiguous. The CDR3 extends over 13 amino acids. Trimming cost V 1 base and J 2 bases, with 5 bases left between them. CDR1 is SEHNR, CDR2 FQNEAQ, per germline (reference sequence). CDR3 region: CASSLEQQETQYF. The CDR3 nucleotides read TGTGCCAGCAGCTTAGAACAGCAAGAGACCCAGTACTTC.

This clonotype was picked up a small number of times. DNA for the CDR3: TGTGCCAGCAGCTTACTGGGACAGGGATCGCAGGAGCAGTTCTTC. Translation gives CASSLLGQGSQEQFF. V usage is TRBV7-2 and J usage is TRBJ2-1; 9 bases agree with TRBD1. The CDR3 has 15 residues. V lost 2 bases, J lost 10 bases, and 9 bases stayed unmatched. Germline V gives CDR1 SGHTA, CDR2 FQGNSA.

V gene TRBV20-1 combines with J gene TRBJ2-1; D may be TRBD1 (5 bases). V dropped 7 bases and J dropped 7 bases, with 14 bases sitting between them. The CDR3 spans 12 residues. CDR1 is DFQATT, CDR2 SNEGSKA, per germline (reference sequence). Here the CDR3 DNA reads TGCAGTGTAGGGGATTCCTTAAATGAGCAGTTCTTC. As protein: CSVGDSLNEQFF.

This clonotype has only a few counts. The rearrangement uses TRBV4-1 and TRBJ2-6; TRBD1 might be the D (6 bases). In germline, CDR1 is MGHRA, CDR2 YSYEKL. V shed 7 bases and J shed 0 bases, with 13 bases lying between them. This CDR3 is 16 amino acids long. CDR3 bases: TGCGCCAGCACAAGGACAGTTCTCTCTGGGGCCAACGTCCTGACTTTC. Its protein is CASTRTVLSGANVLTF.

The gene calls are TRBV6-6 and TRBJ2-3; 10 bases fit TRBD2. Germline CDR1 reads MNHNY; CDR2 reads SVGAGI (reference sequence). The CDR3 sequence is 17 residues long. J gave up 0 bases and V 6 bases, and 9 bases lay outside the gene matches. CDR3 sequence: CASSPGWTSGSTDTQYF. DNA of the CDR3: TGTGCCAGCAGCCCCGGCTGGACTAGCGGAAGCACAGATACGCAGTATTTT.

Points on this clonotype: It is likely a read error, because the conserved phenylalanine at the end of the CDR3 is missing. The CDR3 region has the DNA TGTGCCAGCAGTTACGTCCGGGTCAAGTACAATGAGCAGTTCGTC. Translating it yields CASSYVRVKYNEQFV. V gene TRBV6-6 combines with J gene TRBJ2-1; D not certain. The V gene's germline CDR1 is MNHNY and CDR2 SVGAGI (reference sequence). The CDR3 length is 15 residues. The V and J ends lost 2 bases and 4 bases respectively, with 12 bases between them.

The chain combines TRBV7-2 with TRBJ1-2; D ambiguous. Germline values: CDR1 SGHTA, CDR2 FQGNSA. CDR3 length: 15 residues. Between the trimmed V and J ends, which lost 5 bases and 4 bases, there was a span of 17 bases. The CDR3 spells CASSPSGIAPYGYTF. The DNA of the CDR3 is TGTGCCAGCAGCCCCAGCGGGATCGCCCCCTATGGCTACACCTTC.

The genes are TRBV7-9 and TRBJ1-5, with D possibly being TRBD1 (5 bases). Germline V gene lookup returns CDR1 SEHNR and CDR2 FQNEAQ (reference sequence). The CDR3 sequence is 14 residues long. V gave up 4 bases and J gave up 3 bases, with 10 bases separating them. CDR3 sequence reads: CASSSRQPNQPQHF. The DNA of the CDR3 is TGTGCCAGCAGCTCCAGACAGCCCAATCAGCCCCAGCATTTT.

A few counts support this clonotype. The CDR3 DNA sequence: TGTGCCAGCAGCCCCCGGAGGACAGGTTATCATACCTACGAGCAGTACTTC. This sequence encodes CASSPRRTGYHTYEQYF. The chain is built from TRBV5-5 and TRBJ2-7, with TRBD1 matching over 7 bases. The CDR3 consists of 17 residues. Germline V gene lookup returns CDR1 SGHKS and CDR2 YYEKEE (reference sequence). V lost 4 bases, J lost 2 bases, and 15 bases stayed unmatched.

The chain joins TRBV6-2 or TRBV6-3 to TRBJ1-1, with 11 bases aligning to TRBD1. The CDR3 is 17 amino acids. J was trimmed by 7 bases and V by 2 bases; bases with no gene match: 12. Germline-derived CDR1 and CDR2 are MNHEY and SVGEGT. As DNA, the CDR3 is TGTGCCAGCAGTTACCTCTACGGACAGGGGGCCCCGGGTGAAGCTTTCTTT. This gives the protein CASSYLYGQGAPGEAFF.

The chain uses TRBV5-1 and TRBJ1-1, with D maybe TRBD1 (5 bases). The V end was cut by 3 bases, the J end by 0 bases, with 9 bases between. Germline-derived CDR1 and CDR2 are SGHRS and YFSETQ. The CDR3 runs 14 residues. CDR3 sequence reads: CASSSTVMNTEAFF. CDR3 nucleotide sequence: TGCGCCAGCAGCTCGACAGTTATGAACACTGAAGCTTTCTTT.

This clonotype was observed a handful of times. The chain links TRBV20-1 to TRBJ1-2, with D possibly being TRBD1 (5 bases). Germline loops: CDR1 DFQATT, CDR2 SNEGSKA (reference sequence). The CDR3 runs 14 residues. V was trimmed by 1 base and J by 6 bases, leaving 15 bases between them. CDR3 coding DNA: TGCAGTGCTAGAGCGGACTCCGGGGGACATGGCTACACCTTC. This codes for CSARADSGGHGYTF.

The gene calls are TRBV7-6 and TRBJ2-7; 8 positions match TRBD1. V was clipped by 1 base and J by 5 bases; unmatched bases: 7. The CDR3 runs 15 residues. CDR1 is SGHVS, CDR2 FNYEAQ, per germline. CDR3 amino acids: CASSLETGGSDEQYF. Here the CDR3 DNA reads TGTGCCAGCAGCTTAGAAACAGGGGGAAGTGACGAGCAGTACTTC. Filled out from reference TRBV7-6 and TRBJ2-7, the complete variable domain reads GAGVSQSPRYKVTKRGQDVALRCDPISGHVSLYWYRQALGQGPEFLTYFNYEAQQDKSGLPNDRFSAERPEGSISTLTIQRTEQRDSAMYRCASSLETGGSDEQYFGPGTRLTVT.

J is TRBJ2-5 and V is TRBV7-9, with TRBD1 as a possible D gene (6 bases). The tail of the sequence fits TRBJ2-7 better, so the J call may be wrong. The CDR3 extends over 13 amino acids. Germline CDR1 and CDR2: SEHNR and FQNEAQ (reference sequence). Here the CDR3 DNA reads TGTGCCAGCAGCCCCCGGGACACCCACGAGCAGTACTTC. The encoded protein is CASSPRDTHEQYF.

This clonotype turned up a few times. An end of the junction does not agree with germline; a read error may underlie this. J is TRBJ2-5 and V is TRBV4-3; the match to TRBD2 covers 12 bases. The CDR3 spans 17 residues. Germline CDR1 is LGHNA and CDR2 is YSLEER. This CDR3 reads CASSPQTSGGGQETRYF. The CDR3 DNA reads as TGCGCCAGCAGCCCCCAGACTAGCGGGGGAGGGCAAGAGACCCGGTACTTC.

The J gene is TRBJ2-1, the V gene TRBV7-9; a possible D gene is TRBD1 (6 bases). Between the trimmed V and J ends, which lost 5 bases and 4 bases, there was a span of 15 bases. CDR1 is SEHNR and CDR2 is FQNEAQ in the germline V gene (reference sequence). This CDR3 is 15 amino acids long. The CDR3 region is CASSGRQVLYNEQFF. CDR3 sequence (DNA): TGTGCCAGCAGCGGACGACAGGTTTTGTACAATGAGCAGTTCTTC.

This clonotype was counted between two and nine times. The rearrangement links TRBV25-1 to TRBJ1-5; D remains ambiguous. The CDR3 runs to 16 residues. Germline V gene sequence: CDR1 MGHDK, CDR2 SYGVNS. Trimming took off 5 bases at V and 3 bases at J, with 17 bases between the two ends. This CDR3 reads CASSPLGPIDNQPQHF. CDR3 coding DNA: TGTGCCAGCAGTCCGCTGGGCCCTATTGACAATCAGCCCCAGCATTTT.

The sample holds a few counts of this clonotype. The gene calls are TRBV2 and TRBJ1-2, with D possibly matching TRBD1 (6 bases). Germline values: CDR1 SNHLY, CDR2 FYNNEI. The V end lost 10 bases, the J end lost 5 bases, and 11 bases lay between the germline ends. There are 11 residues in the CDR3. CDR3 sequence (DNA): TGTGCCAACAGACAGGATTATGGCTACACCTTC. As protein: CANRQDYGYTF.

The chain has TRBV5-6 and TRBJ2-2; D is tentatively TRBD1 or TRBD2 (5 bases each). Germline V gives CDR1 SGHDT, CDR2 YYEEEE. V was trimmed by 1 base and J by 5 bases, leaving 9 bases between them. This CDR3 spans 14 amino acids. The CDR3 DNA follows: TGTGCCAGCAGCTTGAAGGGGAGAACCGGGGAGCTGTTTTTT. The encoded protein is CASSLKGRTGELFF.

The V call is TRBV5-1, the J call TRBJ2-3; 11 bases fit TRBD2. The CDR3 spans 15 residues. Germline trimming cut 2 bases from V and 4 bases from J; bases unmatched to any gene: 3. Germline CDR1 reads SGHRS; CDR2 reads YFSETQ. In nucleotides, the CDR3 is TGCGCCAGCAGCTTCCTAGCGGGGGGTGCAGATACGCAGTATTTT. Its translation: CASSFLAGGADTQYF.

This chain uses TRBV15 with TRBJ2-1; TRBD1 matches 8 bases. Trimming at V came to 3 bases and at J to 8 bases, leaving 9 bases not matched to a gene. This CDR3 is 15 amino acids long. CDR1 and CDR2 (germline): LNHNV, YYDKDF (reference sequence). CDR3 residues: CATSRKLTGAHEQFF. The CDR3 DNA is TGTGCCACCAGCAGGAAACTGACAGGGGCCCATGAGCAGTTCTTC.

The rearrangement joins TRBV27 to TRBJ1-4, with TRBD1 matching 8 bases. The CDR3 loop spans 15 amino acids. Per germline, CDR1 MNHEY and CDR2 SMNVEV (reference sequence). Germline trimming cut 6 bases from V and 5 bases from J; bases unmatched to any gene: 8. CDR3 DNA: TGTGCCAGCAGCCCACAGGGGGTTCTGAATGAAAAACTGTTTTTT. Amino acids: CASSPQGVLNEKLFF.

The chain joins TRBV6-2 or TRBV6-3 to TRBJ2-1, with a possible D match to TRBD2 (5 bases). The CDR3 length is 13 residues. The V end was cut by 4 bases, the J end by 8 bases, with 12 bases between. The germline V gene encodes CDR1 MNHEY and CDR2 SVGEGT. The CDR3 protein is CASSLQRWDEQFF. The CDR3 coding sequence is TGTGCCAGCAGTTTACAGCGGTGGGATGAGCAGTTCTTC.

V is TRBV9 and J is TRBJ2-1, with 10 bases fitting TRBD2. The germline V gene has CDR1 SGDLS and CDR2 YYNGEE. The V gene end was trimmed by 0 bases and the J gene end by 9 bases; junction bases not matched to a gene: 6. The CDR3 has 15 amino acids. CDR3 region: CASSVEPSGGTEQFF. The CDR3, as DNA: TGTGCCAGCAGCGTAGAACCTAGCGGGGGCACTGAGCAGTTCTTC.

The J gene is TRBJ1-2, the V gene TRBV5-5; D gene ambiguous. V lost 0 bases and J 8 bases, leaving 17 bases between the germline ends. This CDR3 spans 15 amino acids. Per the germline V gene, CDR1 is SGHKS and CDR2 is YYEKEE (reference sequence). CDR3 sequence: CASSLAKGHPRGYTF. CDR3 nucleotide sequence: TGTGCCAGCAGCTTGGCGAAAGGCCATCCTCGGGGCTACACCTTC.

Here the CDR3 reads CTSSLSGADTQYF. The CDR3 DNA reads as TGTACCAGCAGCTTATCAGGCGCAGATACGCAGTATTTT. This sequence joins TRBV7-2 and TRBJ2-3; D is unclear. This CDR3 has 13 amino acids. Trimming removed 2 bases from V and 4 bases from J, with 7 bases in between. From germline, CDR1 is SGHTA and CDR2 FQGNSA. Combining the CDR3 with reference TRBV7-2 and TRBJ2-3 gives the whole variable domain GAGVSQSPSNKVTEKGKDVELRCDPISGHTALYWYRQSLGQGLEFLIYFQGNSAPDKSGLPSDRFSAERTGGSVSTLTIQRTQQEDSAVYLCTSSLSGADTQYFGPGTRLTVL.

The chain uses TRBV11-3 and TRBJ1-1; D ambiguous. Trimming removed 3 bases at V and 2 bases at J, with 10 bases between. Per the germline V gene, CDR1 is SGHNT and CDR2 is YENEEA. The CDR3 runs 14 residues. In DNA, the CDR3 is TGTGCCAGCAGCTTCTCAACTTTTAACACTGAAGCTTTCTTT. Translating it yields CASSFSTFNTEAFF.

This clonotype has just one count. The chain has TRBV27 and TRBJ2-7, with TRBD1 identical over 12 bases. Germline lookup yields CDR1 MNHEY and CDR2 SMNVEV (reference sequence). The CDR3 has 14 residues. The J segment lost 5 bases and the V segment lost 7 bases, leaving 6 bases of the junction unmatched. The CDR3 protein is CASKGTGGTHEQYF. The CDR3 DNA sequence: TGTGCCAGCAAGGGGACAGGGGGCACCCACGAGCAGTACTTC.

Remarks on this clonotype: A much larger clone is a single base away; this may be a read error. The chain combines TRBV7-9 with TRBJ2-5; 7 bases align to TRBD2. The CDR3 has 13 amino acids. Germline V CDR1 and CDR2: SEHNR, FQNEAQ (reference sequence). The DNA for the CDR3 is TGTGCCAGCCGAGCGGGACCTTCTTACGAGCAGTGCTTC. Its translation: CASRAGPSYEQCF.

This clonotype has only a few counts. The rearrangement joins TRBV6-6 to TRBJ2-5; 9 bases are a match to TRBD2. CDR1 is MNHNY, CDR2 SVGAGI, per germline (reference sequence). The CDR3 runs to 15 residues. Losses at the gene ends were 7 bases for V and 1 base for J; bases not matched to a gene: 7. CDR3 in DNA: TGTGCCAGCAAAAATAGCGGGGGAGGCCAAGAGACCCAGTACTTC. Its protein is CASKNSGGGQETQYF.